This passage covers 23 T cell receptor beta chains from one sample sequenced in a study of cytomegalovirus exposure and HLA in healthy donors. The PCR contained 60 Vbeta and 13 Jbeta primers. Measured with immunoSEQ multiplex PCR; TCRdb has only the in-frame clones, and not every one. This table has some 150,000 clones, about 8.9% appearing once. The specimen was PBMCs. Every receptor here comes from a man aged 50 to 60 in good health and CMV-seronegative.

The rearrangement uses TRBV21-1 and TRBJ1-2. TRBV21-1 is a pseudogene segment. This CDR3 spans 14 amino acids. The CDR3 loop reads CASSKLGGNYGYTF. Here the CDR3 DNA reads TGTGCCAGCAGCAAACTCGGAGGGAACTATGGCTACACCTTC.

This chain links TRBV6-1 with TRBJ2-7; 8 bases map to TRBD2. Germline CDR1 reads MNHNS; CDR2 reads SASEGT. The CDR3 has 15 amino acids. The junction had 9 bases not matched to a gene; V was cut back by 4 bases and J by 4 bases. As DNA, the CDR3 is TGTGCCAGCAGTGTTAGCGGGATGGGGGGTTACGAGCAGTACTTC. The encoded protein is CASSVSGMGGYEQYF.

This chain uses TRBV9 with TRBJ2-6; D perhaps matches TRBD2 (5 bases). Germline CDR1 SGDLS, CDR2 YYNGEE. The length of the CDR3 is 16 residues. V shed 0 bases and J shed 1 base, with 8 bases lying between them. The DNA for the CDR3 is TGTGCCAGCAGCGTAGGTGGGAGTTCTGGGGCCAACGTCCTGACTTTC. Translating it yields CASSVGGSSGANVLTF.

This clone appeared a few times. V gene TRBV30 combines with J gene TRBJ1-2; D gene uncertain. The V end lost 1 base, the J end lost 0 bases, and 3 bases lay between the germline ends. The CDR3 runs 12 residues. Germline-derived CDR1 and CDR2 are GTSNPN and SVGIG (reference sequence). The CDR3 DNA follows: TGTGCCTGGAGTGCCTCTAACTATGGCTACACCTTC. This encodes CAWSASNYGYTF.

The chain joins TRBV5-1 to TRBJ1-1; 9 positions match TRBD1. V gave up 4 bases and J gave up 3 bases; unmatched junction bases: 10. In germline, CDR1 is SGHRS, CDR2 YFSETQ. CDR3 length: 16 amino acids. In DNA, the CDR3 is TGCGCCAGCAGCGTGGACAGGGGACTCTCTTACACTGAAGCTTTCTTT. Amino acid sequence: CASSVDRGLSYTEAFF.

The chain uses TRBV7-9 and TRBJ1-6, with 8 bases aligning to TRBD1. CDR3 size: 16 residues. Germline lookup yields CDR1 SEHNR and CDR2 FQNEAQ (reference sequence). Trimming cost V 1 base and J 6 bases; bases outside gene matches: 5. Written as DNA, the CDR3 is TGTGCCAGCAGCTTAGGGACAGGGCGGCTTAATTCACCCCTCCACTTT. Amino acids: CASSLGTGRLNSPLHF.

The chain has TRBV7-9 and TRBJ1-1; unclear D gene. CDR3 length: 15 amino acids. Germline CDR1 and CDR2: SEHNR and FQNEAQ (reference sequence). Trimming removed 6 bases at V and 1 base at J, with 15 bases between. The CDR3 DNA is TGTGCCAGCAGTCTAGCATTGGTACAGAACACTGAAGCTTTCTTT. Protein sequence: CASSLALVQNTEAFF.

This clone was detected only a few times. CDR3 sequence: CASINPAANTEAFF. For the CDR3, the DNA is TGTGCCAGCATCAACCCGGCGGCGAACACTGAAGCTTTCTTT. V is TRBV6-5 and J is TRBJ1-1; D is unresolved. The CDR3 length is 14 residues. The germline V gene encodes CDR1 MNHEY and CDR2 SVGAGI. V was pared by 7 bases and J by 1 base, with 13 bases between.

The chain couples TRBV5-8 to TRBJ2-5; TRBD2 matches 9 bases. Germline CDR1 and CDR2: SGHTS and YDEGEE. Trimming removed 1 base from V and 4 bases from J; junction bases left unmatched: 11. This CDR3 is built from 17 residues. CDR3 in amino acids: CASSLMTSGVGRETQYF. Here the CDR3 DNA reads TGTGCCAGCAGCTTGATGACTAGCGGAGTGGGGCGAGAGACCCAGTACTTC.

The chain combines TRBV6-5 with TRBJ2-5; possible D gene TRBD1, 6 bases. Between the trimmed V and J ends, which lost 7 bases and 9 bases, there was a span of 18 bases. Germline CDR1 is MNHEY and CDR2 is SVGAGI. The CDR3 totals 13 residues. DNA of the CDR3: TGTGCCAGCACAGGGGAGAGTTATTCGTCCCAGTACTTC. Its translation: CASTGESYSSQYF.

The V call is TRBV10-3, the J call TRBJ1-2, with 10 bases aligning to TRBD1. Trimming cost V 6 bases and J 2 bases; bases outside gene matches: 9. The CDR3 is 16 residues long. Germline V gene sequence: CDR1 ENHRY, CDR2 SYGVKD. DNA for the CDR3: TGTGCCATCAGGGAAAGCGGGACAGGGGTAAACTATGGCTACACCTTC. Protein: CAIRESGTGVNYGYTF.

The gene calls are TRBV7-2 and TRBJ2-3; D is possibly TRBD1 (5 bases). V was trimmed by 1 base and J by 1 base, leaving 6 bases between them. The CDR3 runs 14 residues. The germline CDR1 and CDR2 sequences are SGHTA and FQGNSA. The CDR3 sequence is CASSLVTGTDTQYF. The CDR3 DNA follows: TGTGCCAGCAGCTTAGTGACAGGCACAGATACGCAGTATTTT. The full variable domain, rest sourced from reference TRBV7-2 and TRBJ2-3, is GAGVSQSPSNKVTEKGKDVELRCDPISGHTALYWYRQSLGQGLEFLIYFQGNSAPDKSGLPSDRFSAERTGGSVSTLTIQRTQQEDSAVYLCASSLVTGTDTQYFGPGTRLTVL.

V and J are TRBV15 and TRBJ2-1, with 7 bases matching TRBD2. V lost 3 bases to trimming and J lost 3 bases; unmatched junction nucleotides: 2. CDR3 length: 14 amino acids. The germline V gene has CDR1 LNHNV and CDR2 YYDKDF (reference sequence). The CDR3 DNA follows: TGTGCCACCAGCAGGGGGACTAACTACAATGAGCAGTTCTTC. It encodes CATSRGTNYNEQFF.

The genes are TRBV29-1 and TRBJ2-3, with 15 bases identical to TRBD2. Trimming took 8 bases from V and 4 from J; bases not matched to a gene: 7. Germline V gene sequence: CDR1 SQVTM, CDR2 ANQGSEA. CDR3 length equals 15 residues. The DNA for the CDR3 is TGCAGCACCCGGACTAGCGGGGGGGAGGCAGATACGCAGTATTTT. Translating gives CSTRTSGGEADTQYF.

The chain couples TRBV29-1 to TRBJ1-5; the match to TRBD1 covers 7 bases. Germline lookup yields CDR1 SQVTM and CDR2 ANQGSEA. This CDR3 is 13 amino acids long. V was pared by 3 bases and J by 4 bases, with 3 bases of the junction left unmatched. In nucleotides, the CDR3 is TGCAGCGTTGAGTCAGGGGGGAATCAGCCCCAGCATTTT. Its protein product is CSVESGGNQPQHF.

V and J are TRBV10-2 and TRBJ1-2; 7 positions agree with TRBD1. The CDR3 contains 14 residues. The junction had 6 bases not matched to a gene; V was cut back by 8 bases and J by 0 bases. The germline V gene has CDR1 WSHSY and CDR2 SAAADI. CDR3 DNA sequence: TGCGCCAGCCAGGGACAGCGATCTAACTATGGCTACACCTTC. This translates into CASQGQRSNYGYTF.

The rearrangement joins TRBV5-1 to TRBJ1-5, with 9 positions matching TRBD1. The germline V gene has CDR1 SGHRS and CDR2 YFSETQ. V gave up 4 bases and J gave up 5 bases; unmatched junction bases: 10. The CDR3 runs to 16 residues. CDR3 DNA: TGCGCCAGCAGCGAAGGGACAGGGAGAGGGGATCAGCCCCAGCATTTT. Protein: CASSEGTGRGDQPQHF. Based on the CDR3 plus reference TRBV5-1 and TRBJ1-5, the full variable domain is KAGVTQTPRYLIKTRGQQVTLSCSPISGHRSVSWYQQTPGQGLQFLFEYFSETQRNKGNFPGRFSGRQFSNSRSEMNVSTLELGDSALYLCASSEGTGRGDQPQHFGDGTRLSIL.

A few counts support this clone. The chain joins TRBV19 to TRBJ2-7, with D possibly being TRBD1 (5 bases). Germline CDR1 reads LNHDA; CDR2 reads SQIVND (reference sequence). The CDR3 is 15 residues long. V was shortened by 6 bases and J by 0 bases, with 15 bases between the two germline ends. CDR3 nucleotides: TGTGCCAGTAGACGTGCAGGGTCTAACTCCTACGAGCAGTACTTC. Translated: CASRRAGSNSYEQYF.

The CDR3, as DNA: TGTGCCAGCAGCGTAGGAGGGGGACCGAACACCGGGGAGCTGTTTTTT. Translation gives CASSVGGGPNTGELFF. V is TRBV9 and J is TRBJ2-2; a possible D gene is TRBD1 (6 bases). The ends were cut back, 0 bases at V and 0 bases at J, with 9 bases in the middle. The CDR3 is 16 amino acids. CDR1 and CDR2 (germline): SGDLS, YYNGEE. The full variable domain, rest sourced from reference TRBV9 and TRBJ2-2, is DSGVTQTPKHLITATGQRVTLRCSPRSGDLSVYWYQQSLDQGLQFLIQYYNGEERAKGNILERFSAQQFPDLHSELNLSSLELGDSALYFCASSVGGGPNTGELFFGEGSRLTVL.

This clone turned up a few times. DNA for the CDR3: TGTGCCAGCAGCTTGGGCGCTTCTAACTATGGCTACACCTTC. The encoded protein is CASSLGASNYGYTF. The chain carries TRBV5-6 and TRBJ1-2, with D unresolved. The V gene's germline CDR1 is SGHDT and CDR2 YYEEEE. The V end was cut by 0 bases, the J end by 0 bases, with 6 bases between. This CDR3 is built from 14 residues.

This clone turned up a few times. The chain is built from TRBV6-5 and TRBJ1-5, with 9 bases matching TRBD1. CDR1 and CDR2 from the germline V gene are MNHEY and SVGAGI. V gave up 2 bases and J gave up 3 bases; unmatched junction bases: 2. This CDR3 has 15 amino acids. DNA of the CDR3: TGTGCCAGCAGTTACGGGACAGGGTTCAATCAGCCCCAGCATTTT. Its translation is CASSYGTGFNQPQHF.

CDR3 coding DNA: TGTGCCAGCAGTTCTTATCCCGTAAACACTGAAGCTTTCTTT. Protein: CASSSYPVNTEAFF. The chain has TRBV6-5 and TRBJ1-1; D call uncertain. CDR3 length: 14 amino acids. Germline V gene data show CDR1 as MNHEY and CDR2 as SVGAGI. The ends were cut back, 4 bases at V and 2 bases at J, with 11 bases in the middle.

This clone was picked up a small number of times. The chain is built from TRBV5-4 and TRBJ2-2; 9 bases match TRBD2. CDR1 SGHNT and CDR2 YYREEE come from the germline V gene (reference sequence). The CDR3 is 17 residues long. Trimming cost V 4 bases and J 1 base; bases outside gene matches: 8. CDR3 DNA: TGTGCCAGCAGCCTGAGGGGCGGGGGGGTGAACACCGGGGAGCTGTTTTTT. Its translation is CASSLRGGGVNTGELFF. Combining the CDR3 with reference TRBV5-4 and TRBJ2-2 gives the whole variable domain ETGVTQSPTHLIKTRGQQVTLRCSSQSGHNTVSWYQQALGQGPQFIFQYYREEENGRGNFPPRFSGLQFPNYSSELNVNALELDDSALYLCASSLRGGGVNTGELFFGEGSRLTVL.